These T cell receptor beta chains were read from a single sample in a study of cytomegalovirus exposure and HLA in healthy donors. TCRdb's table, derived via immunoSEQ multiplex PCR, lists solely in-frame clones and lacks some. The repertoire consists of approximately 150,000 clones, with over 60% occurring once and the leading ten covering around an eighth. The sequencing input was PBMCs. The receptors come from a middle-aged man in good health and CMV-seropositive. CDR3s leave out the opening cysteine and the closing phenylalanine or tryptophan. Fields, in order: V gene, J gene, CDR3 protein.

TRBV4-2	TRBJ2-5	ASSQEAGGGETQY
TRBV7-6	TRBJ1-5	ASSLALNQPQH
TRBV5-1	TRBJ1-5	ASSESGGRYQPQH
TRBV6-1	TRBJ1-5	ASRGQGGEPQH
TRBV4-1	TRBJ1-1	ASSQARSVGAGNTEAF
TRBV9	TRBJ1-5	ASSRSLDRPSQPQH
TRBV19	TRBJ2-7	ASSKPGQGPYEQY
TRBV7-2	TRBJ1-2	ASSSGTGGNYGYT
TRBV28	TRBJ1-5	ASSQTGAALRPQH
TRBV15	TRBJ1-6	ATSRDPSPNNSPLH